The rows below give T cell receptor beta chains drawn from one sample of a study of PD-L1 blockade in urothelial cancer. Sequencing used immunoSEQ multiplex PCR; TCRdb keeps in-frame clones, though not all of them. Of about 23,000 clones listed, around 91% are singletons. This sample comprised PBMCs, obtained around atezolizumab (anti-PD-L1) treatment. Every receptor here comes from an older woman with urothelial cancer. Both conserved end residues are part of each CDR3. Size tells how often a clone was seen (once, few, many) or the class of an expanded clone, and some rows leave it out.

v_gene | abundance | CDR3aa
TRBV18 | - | CASSLGTGGPREQYF
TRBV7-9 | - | CASSFYRDFNTGELFF
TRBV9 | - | CASSVDTRPFNNEQFF
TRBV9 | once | CASSVGGVGANVLTF
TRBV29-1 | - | CSVEPLERGLAGVLGTDTQYF
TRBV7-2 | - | CASSSSGRNYNTQYF
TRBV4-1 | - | CASSQEGRGGSTDTQYF
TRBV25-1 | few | CASSGGWTEAFF
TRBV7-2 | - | CASDDRTGPYEQYF
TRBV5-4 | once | CASRGTSGGTNEQFF
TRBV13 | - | CASSWDRENTEAFF
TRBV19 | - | CASSATGRGEQFF
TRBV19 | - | CASSIAAISYEQYF
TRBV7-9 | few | CASSPRPYEQYF